This T cell receptor beta chain was sequenced during a study of cytomegalovirus exposure and HLA in healthy donors. Vbeta (60) and Jbeta (13) primers were used in the PCR. TCRdb keeps only in-frame clones here, not all; method: immunoSEQ multiplex PCR. The profile shows approximately 180,000 clones, 80% of them singletons. This clone was recorded once. Trimming removed 5 bases at V and 1 base at J, with 16 bases between. The germline V gene encodes CDR1 SGDLS and CDR2 YYNGEE. The CDR3 runs 16 residues. The V and J genes are TRBV9 and TRBJ2-1, with D maybe TRBD2 (5 bases). What was sequenced was PBMCs. The clonotype comes from a woman aged 40 to 50 in good health and CMV-seronegative. Here the CDR3 reads CASSGGWRVSYNEQFF. DNA for the CDR3: TGTGCCAGCAGTGGCGGTTGGCGGGTTTCCTACAATGAGCAGTTCTTC.